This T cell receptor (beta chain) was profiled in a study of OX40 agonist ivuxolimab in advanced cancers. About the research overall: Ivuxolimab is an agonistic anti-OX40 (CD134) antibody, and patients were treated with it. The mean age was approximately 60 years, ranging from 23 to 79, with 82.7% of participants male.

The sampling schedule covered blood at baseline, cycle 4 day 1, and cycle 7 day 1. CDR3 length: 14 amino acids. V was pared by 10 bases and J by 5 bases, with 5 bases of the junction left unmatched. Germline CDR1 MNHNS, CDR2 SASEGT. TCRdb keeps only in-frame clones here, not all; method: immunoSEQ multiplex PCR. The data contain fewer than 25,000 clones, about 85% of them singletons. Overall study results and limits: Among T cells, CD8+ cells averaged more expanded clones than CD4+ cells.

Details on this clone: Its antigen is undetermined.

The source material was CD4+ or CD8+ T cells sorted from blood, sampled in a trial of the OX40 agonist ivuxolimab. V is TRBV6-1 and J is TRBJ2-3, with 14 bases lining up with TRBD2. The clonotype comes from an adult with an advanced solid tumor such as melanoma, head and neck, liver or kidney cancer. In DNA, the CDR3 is TGTGCCATCTCCGGGACTAGCGGGGGAGATACGCAGTATTTT. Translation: CAISGTSGGDTQYF.